Each of the 8 T cell receptor beta chains below was sequenced from the same sample in a study of blood T cells in healthy people across ages. A second PCR, run for roughly 7 to 12 cycles, used a sample-barcoded 5' primer plus a J-beta primer mix. Each CDR3 protein is one row after TCRdb ran MiXCR on the 5' RACE reads. The repertoire holds 1.5 million or so distinct CDR3 sequences, with roughly 40% as singletons. The material sequenced was blood. These TCRs come from a woman aged 18-29 years in good health.

This chain links TRBV6-1 with TRBJ2-7, with no clear D. CDR3 length equals 13 residues. Germline CDR1 and CDR2: MNHNS and SASEGT. Trimming removed 5 bases from V and 3 bases from J, with 11 bases in between. The CDR3 loop reads CASSRASLYEQYF. The CDR3 nucleotides are TGTGCCAGCAGTCGGGCCAGCCTCTACGAGCAGTACTTC.

This clonotype was observed many times. The rearrangement joins TRBV29-1 to TRBJ1-4; D unresolved. The V end was cut by 7 bases, the J end by 7 bases, with 13 bases between. The germline gives CDR1 SQVTM, CDR2 ANQGSEA. This CDR3 region has 12 residues. The DNA for the CDR3 is TGCAGCGCCATATGGGTTGGTGAAAAACTGTTTTTT. Protein sequence: CSAIWVGEKLFF.

This chain connects TRBV7-2 to TRBJ2-3, with D hard to call. The CDR3 runs 16 residues. Germline V gene lookup returns CDR1 SGHTA and CDR2 FQGNSA. V lost 1 base, J lost 2 bases, and 13 bases lay in between. The CDR3 protein is CASSLVTASPTDTQYF. CDR3 nucleotide sequence: TGTGCCAGCAGCTTAGTTACAGCGTCACCCACAGATACGCAGTATTTT.

Comments on this clonotype: One end of the junction does not line up with germline, which may come from a read error. The V call is TRBV20-1, the J call TRBJ2-5; 10 bases fit TRBD2. This CDR3 has 15 amino acids. Looked up from germline, CDR1 is DFQATT and CDR2 is SNEGSKA (reference sequence). CDR3 sequence reads: CSVRATSGPQETQYF. In DNA form, the CDR3 reads TGCAGTGTTAGAGCGACTAGCGGGCCCCAAGAGACCCAGTACTTC.

Concerning this clonotype: A much larger clone lies one base from this, so it may be a read error. The genes are TRBV3-1 and TRBJ2-1; 11 bases line up with TRBD2. The J segment lost 6 bases and the V segment lost 5 bases, leaving 6 bases of the junction unmatched. The germline CDR1 and CDR2 sequences are LGHDT and YNNKEL (reference sequence). CDR3 length equals 15 residues. CDR3 coding DNA: TGTGCCAGCAGCTGTGCTAGCGGGAGGTTCAATGAGCAGTTCTTC. This gives the protein CASSCASGRFNEQFF.

The rearrangement links TRBV12-5 to TRBJ2-1; D is undetermined. The germline V gene encodes CDR1 LGHNT and CDR2 FRNRAP. Trimming removed 0 bases at V and 6 bases at J, with 6 bases between. CDR3 length: 13 amino acids. The CDR3 region is CASGLVQGNEQFF. The CDR3 DNA follows: TGTGCTAGTGGTTTGGTACAAGGCAATGAGCAGTTCTTC. Supplemented by reference TRBV12-5 and TRBJ2-1, the full variable domain reads DARVTQTPRHKVTEMGQEVTMRCQPILGHNTVFWYRQTMMQGLELLAYFRNRAPLDDSGMPKDRFSAEMPDATLATLKIQPSEPRDSAVYFCASGLVQGNEQFFGPGTRLTVL.

This clonotype has more than one count but fewer than ten. The chain recombines TRBV7-9 with TRBJ2-7; 7 nucleotides align to TRBD1. Germline V lookup: CDR1 SEHNR, CDR2 FQNEAQ (reference sequence). Germline trimming cut 1 base from V and 11 bases from J; bases unmatched to any gene: 14. The CDR3 runs 15 residues. This CDR3 reads CASSLDSLPGGRKYF. CDR3 coding DNA: TGTGCCAGCAGCTTAGATTCCCTGCCAGGGGGACGAAAGTACTTC.

Here the CDR3 reads CASSNRTGRDYGYTF. In nucleotides, the CDR3 is TGCGCCAGCAGCAACCGGACAGGTCGGGACTATGGCTACACCTTC. This chain connects TRBV5-1 to TRBJ1-2; 7 nucleotides agree with TRBD1. J lost 3 bases, V lost 4 bases, and 9 bases had no gene match. The CDR3 covers 15 residues. The germline gives CDR1 SGHRS, CDR2 YFSETQ.